The 20 T cell receptor beta chains reported below all come from one sample, sequenced in a study of T-cell memory formation after mild COVID-19. TCRdb independently ran MiXCR on the 5' RACE reads; one entry per CDR3 protein. Here the sample spans about 320,000 distinct CDR3 sequences, roughly an eighth being singletons. Material for sequencing was PBMCs or a T cell subset sorted from them (not recorded which). The receptors were gathered from a man between 18 and 29 years old who had mild COVID-19 (a few samples of this study predate the infection). Cell type and time point are not known.

The chain links TRBV9 to TRBJ1-1; D might be TRBD1 (5 bases). Germline lookup yields CDR1 SGDLS and CDR2 YYNGEE. Trimming shortened V by 1 base and J by 4 bases, and 11 bases separated the two germline ends. The CDR3 extends over 14 amino acids. CDR3 sequence reads: CASSVRGRGTEAFF. CDR3 bases: TGTGCCAGCAGCGTAAGGGGTAGGGGCACTGAAGCTTTCTTT.

This clonotype was counted between two and nine times. The chain uses TRBV29-1 and TRBJ2-7, with no clear D. This CDR3 has 14 amino acids. V shed 5 bases and J shed 6 bases, with 20 bases lying between them. The germline V gene encodes CDR1 SQVTM and CDR2 ANQGSEA. CDR3 residues: CSVTHPLTDREQYF. Written as DNA, the CDR3 is TGCAGCGTTACCCACCCCCTGACTGATCGCGAGCAGTACTTC.

This chain links TRBV5-5 with TRBJ2-1; D gene ambiguous. From germline, CDR1 is SGHKS and CDR2 YYEKEE (reference sequence). The germline V and J ends were trimmed by 0 bases and 2 bases, with 9 bases remaining between them. The CDR3 extends over 15 amino acids. The CDR3 region has the DNA TGTGCCAGCAGCTTGGGCCCCGGGCCCTACAATGAGCAGTTCTTC. It specifies CASSLGPGPYNEQFF.

This clonotype has more than one count but fewer than ten. The rearrangement links TRBV3-1 to TRBJ2-3, with D hard to call. This CDR3 comprises 16 residues. CDR1 is LGHDT and CDR2 is YNNKEL in the germline V gene (reference sequence). The V gene lost 0 bases and the J gene lost 3 bases, with 13 bases spanning the gap. This CDR3 is CASSQEGDLETDTQYF. The CDR3 DNA reads TGTGCCAGCAGCCAAGAAGGCGACTTGGAAACAGATACGCAGTATTTT.

CDR3 loop: CASSPGAGGAIRPHYNEQFF. The DNA of the CDR3 is TGTGCCAGCAGCCCGGGAGCAGGGGGCGCGATTCGACCCCATTACAATGAGCAGTTCTTC. The chain links TRBV7-6 to TRBJ2-1; 8 bases match TRBD1. Germline V gives CDR1 SGHVS, CDR2 FNYEAQ. This CDR3 has 20 amino acids. Trimming removed 5 bases from V and 4 bases from J; junction bases left unmatched: 22.

This clonotype occurred many times. This chain connects TRBV5-5 to TRBJ1-5; D is ambiguous. The ends were cut back, 2 bases at V and 3 bases at J, with 9 bases in the middle. The germline CDR1 and CDR2 sequences are SGHKS and YYEKEE (reference sequence). The CDR3 is 14 residues long. CDR3 in amino acids: CASSFAGNNQPQHF. For the CDR3, the DNA is TGTGCCAGCAGCTTCGCAGGCAACAATCAGCCCCAGCATTTT.

This clonotype occurred a few times. The rearrangement links TRBV6-2 or TRBV6-3 to TRBJ1-2; no firm D call. The CDR3 is 12 residues long. The V and J ends lost 2 bases and 8 bases respectively, with 9 bases between them. The germline CDR1 and CDR2 sequences are MNHEY and SVGEGT. The CDR3 region has the DNA TGTGCCAGCAGTTACGGGGAATCCGGCTACACCTTC. Translation gives CASSYGESGYTF.

This clonotype was picked up a small number of times. This sequence joins TRBV12-3 or TRBV12-4 and TRBJ2-5; no reliable D call. The CDR3 has 14 amino acids. Trimming took 5 bases from V and 1 from J, leaving 11 bases between them. The CDR3 DNA is TGTGCCAGCAGTAAGCTATGGCTCCAAGAGACCCAGTACTTC. Translation: CASSKLWLQETQYF.

The chain employs TRBV29-1 and TRBJ1-2; D uncertain. This CDR3 comprises 12 residues. The germline V and J ends were trimmed by 1 base and 8 bases, with 11 bases remaining between them. The V gene's germline CDR1 is SQVTM and CDR2 ANQGSEA. CDR3 nucleotides: TGCAGCGTTGAAGTGGACGTCGGGGGCTACACCTTC. This gives the protein CSVEVDVGGYTF.

This clonotype was found a few times. The V and J genes are TRBV7-2 and TRBJ1-2; a weak D match, TRBD1 (5 bases). The germline gives CDR1 SGHTA, CDR2 FQGNSA. V was shortened by 2 bases and J by 6 bases, with 10 bases between the two germline ends. This CDR3 is built from 13 residues. The CDR3 reads CASSLNRKDGYTF. DNA for the CDR3: TGTGCCAGCAGCTTAAACAGGAAGGATGGCTACACCTTC.

DNA for the CDR3: TGCGCCAGCAGCCAGGCTAGCGGGGGGTTCGGGGAGCTGTTTTTT. Translating gives CASSQASGGFGELFF. The gene calls are TRBV4-1 and TRBJ2-2, with 11 bases that match TRBD2. The ends lost 3 bases at V and 7 bases at J; junction bases unmatched: 4. The germline V gene encodes CDR1 MGHRA and CDR2 YSYEKL. This CDR3 is built from 15 residues.

This clonotype was found a few times. The V gene is TRBV2, the J gene TRBJ2-2; 7 nucleotides agree with TRBD2. V was clipped by 5 bases and J by 0 bases; unmatched bases: 3. In germline, CDR1 is SNHLY, CDR2 FYNNEI. CDR3 length: 15 residues. The CDR3 reads CASSRDYTNTGELFF. As DNA, the CDR3 is TGTGCCAGCAGTCGGGACTATACGAACACCGGGGAGCTGTTTTTT.

This clonotype turned up a few times. This chain joins TRBV18 and TRBJ1-6; TRBD1 agrees at 9 bases. CDR1 is KGHSH and CDR2 is LQKENI in the germline V gene. V dropped 9 bases and J dropped 10; count of bases not matched to a gene: 7. This CDR3 region has 13 residues. CDR3: CASLGTGNSPLHF. In nucleotides, the CDR3 is TGTGCCAGTCTCGGGACAGGGAACTCACCCCTCCACTTT.

This clonotype was picked up a small number of times. The rearrangement uses TRBV7-9 and TRBJ2-7; the D is unclear. Germline CDR1 SEHNR, CDR2 FQNEAQ (reference sequence). V was clipped by 5 bases and J by 10 bases, with 21 bases between them. This CDR3 has 14 residues. The CDR3 DNA is TGTGCCAGCAGCAACCACTTCCGCTGTCAAGTCCAGTACTTC. Its protein product is CASSNHFRCQVQYF.

V usage is TRBV5-6 and J usage is TRBJ2-7, with D perhaps assigned TRBD1 or TRBD2 (5 bases each). The CDR3 contains 17 residues. Germline V gives CDR1 SGHDT, CDR2 YYEEEE. Between the trimmed V and J ends, which lost 0 bases and 1 base, there was a span of 17 bases. The CDR3 is CASSLELRDGLSYEQYV. CDR3 nucleotides: TGTGCCAGCAGCTTGGAGTTGAGGGACGGCCTTTCCTACGAGCAGTACGTC.

The chain uses TRBV27 and TRBJ1-4; D not certain. This CDR3 comprises 15 residues. Germline loops: CDR1 MNHEY, CDR2 SMNVEV (reference sequence). The V end was cut by 6 bases, the J end by 2 bases, with 13 bases between. For the CDR3, the DNA is TGTGCCAGCAGGATTAGGGCCTTGACTAATGAAAAACTGTTTTTT. This sequence encodes CASRIRALTNEKLFF.

V is TRBV5-1 and J is TRBJ1-3, with D possibly matching TRBD1 (5 bases). V lost 0 bases and J 0 bases, leaving 10 bases between the germline ends. Germline V lookup: CDR1 SGHRS, CDR2 YFSETQ. This CDR3 comprises 16 residues. CDR3 region: CASSLGQGLSGNTIYF. The CDR3 DNA sequence: TGCGCCAGCAGCTTGGGCCAGGGCCTCTCTGGAAACACCATATATTTT.

This clonotype was picked up a small number of times. This chain joins TRBV12-3 or TRBV12-4 and TRBJ2-7; 10 nucleotides match TRBD2. With V trimmed by 2 bases and J by 4 bases, 5 bases remained unmatched. The CDR3 runs 15 residues. CDR3 sequence (DNA): TGTGCCAGCAGTTTACAGAGCGGGGGGGCTTACGAGCAGTACGTC. Protein: CASSLQSGGAYEQYV.

The chain couples TRBV5-5 to TRBJ1-2; 8 nucleotides agree with TRBD1. V dropped 2 bases and J dropped 10; count of bases not matched to a gene: 10. The germline CDR1 and CDR2 sequences are SGHKS and YYEKEE (reference sequence). The CDR3 is 14 amino acids. CDR3 in DNA: TGTGCCAGCAGCTTCGGGACAGGTGGGACTGTCTACACCTTC. Encoded protein: CASSFGTGGTVYTF.

This clonotype appeared a few times. The chain is built from TRBV12-3 or TRBV12-4 and TRBJ1-6, with no clear D. This CDR3 spans 14 amino acids. The V and J ends lost 6 bases and 8 bases respectively, with 14 bases between them. CDR3 region: CASSRSENYSPLHF. CDR3 DNA: TGTGCCAGCAGCCGCAGCGAAAATTATTCACCCCTCCACTTT.